This T cell receptor (beta chain) was recovered during a study of neurological immune-mediated disorders. The sample holds many counts of this clonotype. TCRdb analysed the 5' RACE reads with MiXCR anew, one entry per CDR3 protein. The sample has around 41,000 distinct CDR3 sequences; 13% to 15% are singletons. Trimming removed 4 bases at V and 7 bases at J, with 14 bases between. Per the germline V gene, CDR1 is SGHRS and CDR2 is YFSETQ. The CDR3 spans 14 residues. The sequenced material came from CD4+ T cells from blood. The chain recombines TRBV5-1 with TRBJ1-4; D call uncertain. The source is a woman in her fifties or sixties with HTLV-1-associated myelopathy (HAM/TSP). CDR3 in DNA: TGCGCCAGCAGCCCCCTCTCCGGTTCTGAAAAACTGTTTTTT. As protein: CASSPLSGSEKLFF. Filled out from reference TRBV5-1 and TRBJ1-4, the complete variable domain reads KAGVTQTPRYLIKTRGQQVTLSCSPISGHRSVSWYQQTPGQGLQFLFEYFSETQRNKGNFPGRFSGRQFSNSRSEMNVSTLELGDSALYLCASSPLSGSEKLFFGSGTQLSVL.